The 30 T cell receptor beta chains below come from one sample, sequenced in a study of shared clonotypes between healthy human individuals. The data were produced by immunoSEQ multiplex PCR, yet TCRdb's version contains in-frame clones alone and is incomplete. The sample carries 750,000 to 1,000,000 clones, around 92% recorded once. CD45RO-negative, CCR7-positively selected cells formed the naive CD8 fraction, excluding terminally differentiated effector memory CD45RA+ cells. Sample: naive CD8+ T cells sorted from blood. Source of these receptors: a young man in good health.

The rearrangement uses TRBV19 and TRBJ2-7; D is perhaps TRBD2 (7 bases). Germline V CDR1 and CDR2: LNHDA, SQIVND (reference sequence). V lost 7 bases, J lost 6 bases, and 25 bases lay in between. The CDR3 loop spans 16 amino acids. CDR3 protein: CASTPVRGATLAEQYF. The CDR3 DNA reads TGTGCCAGTACCCCAGTACGGGGGGCGACCCTAGCCGAGCAGTACTTC. Full variable domain (missing parts from reference TRBV19 and TRBJ2-7): DGGITQSPKYLFRKEGQNVTLSCEQNLNHDAMYWYRQDPGQGLRLIYYSQIVNDFQKGDIAEGYSVSREKKESFPLTVTSAQKNPTAFYLCASTPVRGATLAEQYFGPGTRLTVT.

The chain's CDR3 is CASSQDAAPGNFYTEAFF. As DNA, the CDR3 is TGCGCCAGCAGCCAAGATGCGGCGCCAGGGAATTTCTACACTGAAGCTTTCTTT. The J gene is TRBJ1-1, the V gene TRBV4-1; D is possibly TRBD1 (5 bases). Germline CDR1 and CDR2: MGHRA and YSYEKL. The V and J ends lost 0 bases and 3 bases respectively, with 20 bases between them. This CDR3 contains 18 residues.

The chain has TRBV7-9 and TRBJ1-2; TRBD1 is a possible D gene (6 bases). The CDR3 runs 15 residues. With 2 bases removed from V and 8 bases from J, the gap between germline ends came to 18 bases. Germline V gene lookup returns CDR1 SEHNR and CDR2 FQNEAQ (reference sequence). Here the CDR3 reads CASSLILGALDGYTF. Here the CDR3 DNA reads TGTGCCAGCAGCTTAATCCTGGGGGCGTTGGACGGCTACACCTTC.

This chain joins TRBV7-9 and TRBJ1-4, with 9 bases lining up with TRBD1. This CDR3 contains 15 residues. Germline CDR1 SEHNR, CDR2 FQNEAQ (reference sequence). V lost 6 bases and J lost 0; bases outside the gene matches: 2. CDR3 sequence: CASRGQGATNEKLFF. In nucleotides, the CDR3 is TGTGCCAGCAGGGGACAGGGTGCAACTAATGAAAAACTGTTTTTT.

The chain carries TRBV6-5 and TRBJ2-7, with D possibly matching TRBD1 (5 bases). V was clipped by 6 bases and J by 3 bases, with 18 bases between them. Germline V lookup: CDR1 MNHEY, CDR2 SVGAGI. The CDR3 covers 15 residues. CDR3 residues: CASRDKWAPLYEQYF. The DNA of the CDR3 is TGTGCCAGCAGGGACAAATGGGCCCCCCTCTACGAGCAGTACTTC.

The chain has TRBV7-6 and TRBJ2-5; D is possibly TRBD1 (6 bases). The germline V gene has CDR1 SGHVS and CDR2 FNYEAQ. The V gene lost 1 base and the J gene lost 7 bases, with 16 bases spanning the gap. The CDR3 is 15 residues long. This CDR3 is CASSLGPDSEGTQYF. CDR3 bases: TGTGCCAGCAGCTTAGGACCGGACAGTGAGGGGACCCAGTACTTC. The full variable domain, completed using reference TRBV7-6 and TRBJ2-5, is GAGVSQSPRYKVTKRGQDVALRCDPISGHVSLYWYRQALGQGPEFLTYFNYEAQQDKSGLPNDRFSAERPEGSISTLTIQRTEQRDSAMYRCASSLGPDSEGTQYFGPGTRLLVL.

The chain uses TRBV27 and TRBJ1-1; tentative D call: TRBD1 (5 bases). Trimming cost V 3 bases and J 3 bases, with 8 bases left between them. CDR1 and CDR2 from the germline V gene are MNHEY and SMNVEV (reference sequence). The CDR3 has 13 residues. CDR3 protein: CASSFTGYTEAFF. CDR3 nucleotide sequence: TGTGCCAGCAGTTTTACAGGATACACTGAAGCTTTCTTT.

This sequence joins TRBV19 and TRBJ2-1; D is perhaps TRBD2 (6 bases). Germline V CDR1 and CDR2: LNHDA, SQIVND (reference sequence). This CDR3 is 13 amino acids long. V gave up 4 bases and J gave up 3 bases, with 7 bases separating them. CDR3 sequence reads: CASSRGLYNEQFF. Here the CDR3 DNA reads TGTGCCAGTAGTAGGGGACTCTACAATGAGCAGTTCTTC.

About this clone itself: Other DNA sequences of this sample code for an identical CDR3. The chain recombines TRBV9 with TRBJ2-7; possibly TRBD2 for D (7 bases). CDR3 length: 14 residues. Per germline, CDR1 SGDLS and CDR2 YYNGEE. V was cut by 0 bases and J by 3 bases, with 10 bases left in between. The chain's CDR3 is CASSVAGGGYEQYF. DNA for the CDR3: TGTGCCAGCAGCGTAGCGGGGGGCGGCTACGAGCAGTACTTC.

This chain uses TRBV13 with TRBJ2-1; 10 nucleotides agree with TRBD1. Germline trimming cut 1 base from V and 2 bases from J; bases unmatched to any gene: 5. This CDR3 region has 17 residues. Germline V lookup: CDR1 PRHDT, CDR2 FYEKMQ (reference sequence). CDR3 DNA sequence: TGTGCCAGCAGCTTAGCCCCCGACAGGGGGCCCTACAATGAGCAGTTCTTC. Its protein product is CASSLAPDRGPYNEQFF.

V gene TRBV7-9 combines with J gene TRBJ1-2; 8 bases agree with TRBD1. V gave up 5 bases and J gave up 6 bases; unmatched junction bases: 2. The germline gives CDR1 SEHNR, CDR2 FQNEAQ (reference sequence). The CDR3 extends over 12 amino acids. As DNA, the CDR3 is TGTGCCAGCAGCGTGACAGGGGATGGCTACACCTTC. This translates into CASSVTGDGYTF.

V usage is TRBV4-3 and J usage is TRBJ2-3; maybe TRBD1 (5 bases). The CDR3 is 17 amino acids. The V end was cut by 1 base, the J end by 0 bases, with 14 bases between. Per the germline V gene, CDR1 is LGHNA and CDR2 is YSLEER. This chain's CDR3 is CASSQALLRASTDTQYF. In nucleotides, the CDR3 is TGCGCCAGCAGCCAAGCCTTGCTCAGGGCCAGCACAGATACGCAGTATTTT.

This clone occurred once. Distinct nucleotide sequences in the sample also encode this CDR3. V and J are TRBV19 and TRBJ2-7; possibly TRBD1 for D (5 bases). Germline V gene data show CDR1 as LNHDA and CDR2 as SQIVND (reference sequence). This CDR3 comprises 14 residues. The germline V and J ends were trimmed by 1 base and 1 base, with 8 bases remaining between them. CDR3 region: CASSIAGASYEQYF. The CDR3 DNA sequence: TGTGCCAGTAGTATAGCTGGGGCTTCCTACGAGCAGTACTTC.

V gene TRBV6-5 combines with J gene TRBJ2-1; D tentatively reads TRBD1 or TRBD2 (6 bases each). Deletions cut 4 bases from V and 8 bases from J, with 15 bases between. The CDR3 is 14 amino acids. CDR1 MNHEY and CDR2 SVGAGI come from the germline V gene. CDR3 sequence: CASSFRGGWDEQFF. The DNA for the CDR3 is TGTGCCAGCAGTTTCCGAGGGGGGTGGGATGAGCAGTTCTTC.

This chain joins TRBV7-9 and TRBJ2-7; 7 nucleotides align to TRBD2. V shed 6 bases, J shed 0 bases, and the junction held 11 bases outside the gene matches. CDR3 length: 16 residues. Germline loops: CDR1 SEHNR, CDR2 FQNEAQ (reference sequence). CDR3 sequence (DNA): TGTGCCAGCAGTCTACAAGTGACTAGCTACTCCTACGAGCAGTACTTC. Amino acid sequence: CASSLQVTSYSYEQYF.

The chain has TRBV19 and TRBJ2-3, with 9 bases fitting TRBD1. The CDR3 has 17 residues. Germline trimming cut 1 base from V and 3 bases from J; bases unmatched to any gene: 8. Germline CDR1 is LNHDA and CDR2 is SQIVND (reference sequence). CDR3 nucleotides: TGTGCCAGTAGTATAGGTAGGGGACAGGGTCCAACAGATACGCAGTATTTT. Its translation: CASSIGRGQGPTDTQYF.

In this sample, this clone turned up a few times. CDR3 in DNA: TGTGCCAGCAGCTTCGACTCTGGCACAGATACGCAGTATTTT. Amino acids: CASSFDSGTDTQYF. The chain joins TRBV7-9 to TRBJ2-3; D is undetermined. The V gene's germline CDR1 is SEHNR and CDR2 FQNEAQ (reference sequence). The CDR3 runs to 14 residues. Trimming left V 3 bases short and J 1 base short, with 8 bases between.

This clone showed up just once. This chain uses TRBV11-2 with TRBJ2-7; a possible D gene is TRBD2 (5 bases). The germline CDR1 and CDR2 sequences are SGHAT and FQNNGV. The V and J ends lost 1 base and 3 bases respectively, with 10 bases between them. This CDR3 has 14 amino acids. CDR3 bases: TGTGCCAGCAGCTTAGCTCCGGGGTTCTACGAGCAGTACTTC. Translated, it gives CASSLAPGFYEQYF.

The V call is TRBV4-1, the J call TRBJ2-7, with 9 bases fitting TRBD2. CDR3 length equals 14 residues. CDR1 is MGHRA, CDR2 YSYEKL, per germline. V lost 4 bases to trimming and J lost 2 bases; unmatched junction nucleotides: 3. The CDR3 DNA sequence: TGCGCCAGCAGCCGACTAGCGGAGACCTACGAGCAGTACTTC. It yields the protein CASSRLAETYEQYF.

The chain combines TRBV4-1 with TRBJ1-4, with D possibly matching TRBD1 (6 bases). The V and J ends lost 6 bases and 8 bases respectively, with 19 bases between them. The CDR3 runs to 15 residues. Germline V gene lookup returns CDR1 MGHRA and CDR2 YSYEKL. In DNA form, the CDR3 reads TGCGCCAGCAGAAGTAGGGGGGGAATTGAAGAAAAACTGTTTTTT. Protein product: CASRSRGGIEEKLFF.

The genes are TRBV9 and TRBJ2-1, with 13 bases that match TRBD2. The junction had 5 bases not matched to a gene; V was cut back by 4 bases and J by 4 bases. This CDR3 spans 16 amino acids. Germline V gene data show CDR1 as SGDLS and CDR2 as YYNGEE. CDR3 DNA: TGTGCCAGCAGCACACGACTAGCGGGAGGTTACAATGAGCAGTTCTTC. Translation: CASSTRLAGGYNEQFF.

J is TRBJ2-1 and V is TRBV7-2; weak D call: TRBD2 (6 bases). With 1 base removed from V and 0 bases from J, the gap between germline ends came to 7 bases. The CDR3 extends over 15 amino acids. Germline V lookup: CDR1 SGHTA, CDR2 FQGNSA. The CDR3 DNA reads as TGTGCCAGCAGCTTAGGGCGGGGCTCCTACAATGAGCAGTTCTTC. Protein: CASSLGRGSYNEQFF.

This clone showed up many times. The J gene is TRBJ2-7, the V gene TRBV19; D is undetermined. The CDR3 sequence is 14 residues long. Deletions cut 4 bases from V and 4 bases from J, with 14 bases between. Germline values: CDR1 LNHDA, CDR2 SQIVND (reference sequence). The CDR3 loop is CASSTRYPWYEQYF. The CDR3 region has the DNA TGTGCCAGTAGTACTCGTTACCCGTGGTACGAGCAGTACTTC.

The chain combines TRBV28 with TRBJ1-1; D possibly corresponds to TRBD1 (6 bases). Germline values: CDR1 MDHEN, CDR2 SYDVKM. V was pared by 4 bases and J by 2 bases, with 20 bases between. The CDR3 extends over 17 amino acids. The CDR3 DNA sequence: TGTGCCAGCAGTTCGCGGAGATGGGGGCAAACCAACACTGAAGCTTTCTTT. Protein sequence: CASSSRRWGQTNTEAFF.

V usage is TRBV9 and J usage is TRBJ2-7; TRBD1 agrees at 10 bases. The CDR3 spans 13 residues. V lost 4 bases to trimming and J lost 5 bases; unmatched junction nucleotides: 3. The germline CDR1 and CDR2 sequences are SGDLS and YYNGEE. DNA for the CDR3: TGTGCCAGCAGCTCGGGACAGGGGAACGAGCAGTACTTC. This translates into CASSSGQGNEQYF.

This chain uses TRBV9 with TRBJ2-5, with D tentatively TRBD2 (6 bases). Germline CDR1 and CDR2: SGDLS and YYNGEE. The CDR3 extends over 13 amino acids. Trimming left V 4 bases short and J 2 bases short, with 9 bases between. The CDR3 sequence: CASSPGGQETQYF. CDR3 nucleotides: TGTGCCAGCAGCCCCGGGGGACAAGAGACCCAGTACTTC.

The chain has TRBV6-1 and TRBJ2-3; TRBD2 agrees at 8 bases. Germline lookup yields CDR1 MNHNS and CDR2 SASEGT. The V gene end was trimmed by 4 bases and the J gene end by 0 bases; junction bases not matched to a gene: 6. This CDR3 has 16 residues. CDR3 nucleotides: TGTGCCAGCAGTGTAACTAGCGGACTAAGCACAGATACGCAGTATTTT. Translation: CASSVTSGLSTDTQYF.

The chain employs TRBV10-3 and TRBJ1-4; TRBD1 aligns across 7 bases. Per the germline V gene, CDR1 is ENHRY and CDR2 is SYGVKD. Trimming removed 6 bases from V and 2 bases from J; junction bases left unmatched: 3. The CDR3 loop spans 14 amino acids. The CDR3 here is CAIRQGQTNEKLFF. CDR3 DNA: TGTGCCATCAGACAGGGACAGACTAATGAAAAACTGTTTTTT.

The chain carries TRBV7-9 and TRBJ1-4; 10 bases are shared with TRBD1. The CDR3 has 14 residues. Per the germline V gene, CDR1 is SEHNR and CDR2 is FQNEAQ (reference sequence). Trimming took 5 bases from V and 8 from J; bases not matched to a gene: 5. The CDR3 coding sequence is TGTGCCAGCAGCACGGACAGGGGGGAAGAAAAACTGTTTTTT. It yields the protein CASSTDRGEEKLFF.

As concerns this clone: The junction differs from germline at one of its ends, possibly a read error. The V call is TRBV28, the J call TRBJ2-7, with a tentative D call TRBD2 (6 bases). The germline V gene encodes CDR1 MDHEN and CDR2 SYDVKM. The CDR3 loop spans 15 amino acids. CDR3 loop: CASSLYDGGDYEQYF. CDR3 in DNA: TGTGCCAGCAGCTTATATGACGGAGGGGACTACGAGCAGTACTTC.